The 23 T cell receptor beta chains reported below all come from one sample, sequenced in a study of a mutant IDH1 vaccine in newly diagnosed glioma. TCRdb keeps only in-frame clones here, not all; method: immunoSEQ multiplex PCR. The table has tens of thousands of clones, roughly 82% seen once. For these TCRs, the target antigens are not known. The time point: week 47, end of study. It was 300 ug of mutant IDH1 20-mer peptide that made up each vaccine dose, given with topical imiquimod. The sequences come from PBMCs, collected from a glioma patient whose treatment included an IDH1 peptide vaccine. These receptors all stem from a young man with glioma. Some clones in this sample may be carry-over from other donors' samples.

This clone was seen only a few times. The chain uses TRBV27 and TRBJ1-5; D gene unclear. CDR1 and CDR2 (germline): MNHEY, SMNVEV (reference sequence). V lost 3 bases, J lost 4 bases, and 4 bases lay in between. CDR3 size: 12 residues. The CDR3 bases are TGTGCCAGCAGTTTCCAAAATCAGCCCCAGCATTTT. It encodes CASSFQNQPQHF.

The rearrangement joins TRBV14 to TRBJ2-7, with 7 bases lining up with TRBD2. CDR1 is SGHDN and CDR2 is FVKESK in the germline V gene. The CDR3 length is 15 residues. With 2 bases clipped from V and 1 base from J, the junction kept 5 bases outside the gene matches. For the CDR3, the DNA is TGTGCCAGCAGCCAACGGGCTAGCGGATCCTACGAGCAGTACTTC. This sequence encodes CASSQRASGSYEQYF. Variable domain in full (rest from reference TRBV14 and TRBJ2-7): EAGVTQFPSHSVIEKGQTVTLRCDPISGHDNLYWYRRVMGKEIKFLLHFVKESKQDESGMPNNRFLAERTGGTYSTLKVQPAELEDSGVYFCASSQRASGSYEQYFGPGTRLTVT.

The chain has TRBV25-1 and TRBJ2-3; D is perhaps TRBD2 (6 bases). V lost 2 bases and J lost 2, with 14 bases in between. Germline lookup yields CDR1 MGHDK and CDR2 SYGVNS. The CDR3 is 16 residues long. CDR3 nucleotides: TGTGCCAGCAGTGAACTGGCGAGGGACTTCACAGATACGCAGTATTTT. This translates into CASSELARDFTDTQYF.

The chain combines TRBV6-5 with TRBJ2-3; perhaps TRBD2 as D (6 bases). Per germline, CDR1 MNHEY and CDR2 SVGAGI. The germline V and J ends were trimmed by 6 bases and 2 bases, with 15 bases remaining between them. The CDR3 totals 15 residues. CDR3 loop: CASRRSGLYTDTQYF. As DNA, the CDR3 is TGTGCCAGCAGGCGCTCGGGACTCTACACAGATACGCAGTATTTT.

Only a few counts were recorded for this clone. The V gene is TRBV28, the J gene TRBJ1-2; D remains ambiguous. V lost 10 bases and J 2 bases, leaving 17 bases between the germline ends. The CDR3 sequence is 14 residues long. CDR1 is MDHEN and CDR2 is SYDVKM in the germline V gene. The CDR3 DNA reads TGTGCCACCCTCTCGGAAGCAACAAACTATGGCTACACCTTC. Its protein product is CATLSEATNYGYTF.

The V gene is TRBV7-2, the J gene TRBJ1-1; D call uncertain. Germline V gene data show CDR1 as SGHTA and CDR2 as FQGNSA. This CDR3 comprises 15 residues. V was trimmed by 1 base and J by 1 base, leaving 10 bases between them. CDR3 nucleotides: TGTGCCAGCAGCTTAGTACCCGGAGGGAACACTGAAGCTTTCTTT. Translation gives CASSLVPGGNTEAFF.

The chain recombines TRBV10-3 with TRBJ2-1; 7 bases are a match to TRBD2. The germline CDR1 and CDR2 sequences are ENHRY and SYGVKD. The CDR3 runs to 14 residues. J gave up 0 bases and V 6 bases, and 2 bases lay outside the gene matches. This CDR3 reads CAIRGLDSYNEQFF. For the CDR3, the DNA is TGTGCCATCAGAGGACTAGACTCCTACAATGAGCAGTTCTTC.

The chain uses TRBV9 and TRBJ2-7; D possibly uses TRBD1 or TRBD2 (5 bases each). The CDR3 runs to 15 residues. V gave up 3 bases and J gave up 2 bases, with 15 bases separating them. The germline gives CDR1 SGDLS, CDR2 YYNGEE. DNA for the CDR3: TGTGCCAGCAGCGGACCCGGGACGGGACCCTACGAGCAGTACTTC. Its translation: CASSGPGTGPYEQYF.

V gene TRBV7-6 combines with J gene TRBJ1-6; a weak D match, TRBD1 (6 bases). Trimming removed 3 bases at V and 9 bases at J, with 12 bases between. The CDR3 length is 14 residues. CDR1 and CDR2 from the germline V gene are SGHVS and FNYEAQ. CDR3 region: CASSFSGASSPLHF. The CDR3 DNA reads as TGTGCCAGCAGCTTTTCAGGGGCTAGTTCACCCCTCCACTTT.

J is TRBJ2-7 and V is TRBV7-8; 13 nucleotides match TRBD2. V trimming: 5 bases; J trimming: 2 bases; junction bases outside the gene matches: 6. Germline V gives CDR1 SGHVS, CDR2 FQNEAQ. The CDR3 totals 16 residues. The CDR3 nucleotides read TGTGCCAGCAGCCCTTTAGGGACTAGCGGGACCTACGAGCAGTACTTC. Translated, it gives CASSPLGTSGTYEQYF.

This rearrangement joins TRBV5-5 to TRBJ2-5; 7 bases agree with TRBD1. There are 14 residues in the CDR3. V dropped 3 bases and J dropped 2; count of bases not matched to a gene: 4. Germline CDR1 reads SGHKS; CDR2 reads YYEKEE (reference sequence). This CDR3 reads CASSSPGGQETQYF. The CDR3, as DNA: TGTGCCAGCAGCTCCCCAGGGGGTCAAGAGACCCAGTACTTC.

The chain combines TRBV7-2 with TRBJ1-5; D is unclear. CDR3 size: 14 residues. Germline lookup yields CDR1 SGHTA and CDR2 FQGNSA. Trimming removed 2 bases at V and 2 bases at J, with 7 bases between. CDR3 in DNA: TGTGCCAGCAGCTTAATGCGGGGCAATCAGCCCCAGCATTTT. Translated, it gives CASSLMRGNQPQHF. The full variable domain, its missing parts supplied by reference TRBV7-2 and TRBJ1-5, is GAGVSQSPSNKVTEKGKDVELRCDPISGHTALYWYRQSLGQGLEFLIYFQGNSAPDKSGLPSDRFSAERTGGSVSTLTIQRTQQEDSAVYLCASSLMRGNQPQHFGDGTRLSIL.

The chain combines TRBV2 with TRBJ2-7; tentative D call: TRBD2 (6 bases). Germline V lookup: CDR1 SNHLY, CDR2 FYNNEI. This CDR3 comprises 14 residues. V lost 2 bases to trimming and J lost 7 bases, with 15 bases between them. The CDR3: CASSEPGPGGEQYF. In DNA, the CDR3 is TGTGCCAGCAGTGAACCCGGACCTGGGGGGGAGCAGTACTTC.

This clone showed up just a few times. CDR3 sequence: CASSYITVNTEAFF. The CDR3 nucleotides read TGTGCCAGCAGTTACATAACAGTGAACACTGAAGCTTTCTTT. The chain uses TRBV6-6 and TRBJ1-1; D not certain. The germline V gene encodes CDR1 MNHNY and CDR2 SVGAGI (reference sequence). The CDR3 extends over 14 amino acids. V dropped 2 bases and J dropped 0 bases, with 7 bases sitting between them.

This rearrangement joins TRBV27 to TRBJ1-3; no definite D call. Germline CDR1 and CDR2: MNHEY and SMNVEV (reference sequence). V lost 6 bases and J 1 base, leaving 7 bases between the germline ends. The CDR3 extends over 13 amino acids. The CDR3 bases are TGTGCCAGCAGCTTAACATCTGGAAACACCATATATTTT. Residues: CASSLTSGNTIYF.

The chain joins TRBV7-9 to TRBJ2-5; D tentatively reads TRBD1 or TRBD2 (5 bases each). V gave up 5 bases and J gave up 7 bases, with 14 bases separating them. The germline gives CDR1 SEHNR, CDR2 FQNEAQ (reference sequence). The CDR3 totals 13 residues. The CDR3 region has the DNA TGTGCCAGCAGCCCCGGGACCCGTGGGACCCAGTACTTC. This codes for CASSPGTRGTQYF. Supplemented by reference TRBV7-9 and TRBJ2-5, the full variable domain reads DTGVSQNPRHKITKRGQNVTFRCDPISEHNRLYWYRQTLGQGPEFLTYFQNEAQLEKSRLLSDRFSAERPKGSFSTLEIQRTEQGDSAMYLCASSPGTRGTQYFGPGTRLLVL.

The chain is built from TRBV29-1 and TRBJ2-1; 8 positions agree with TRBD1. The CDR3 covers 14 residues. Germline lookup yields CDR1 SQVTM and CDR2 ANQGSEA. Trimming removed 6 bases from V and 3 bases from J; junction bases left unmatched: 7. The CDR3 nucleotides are TGCAGCGTAAGAGACAGGGGCGACTACAATGAGCAGTTCTTC. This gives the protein CSVRDRGDYNEQFF.

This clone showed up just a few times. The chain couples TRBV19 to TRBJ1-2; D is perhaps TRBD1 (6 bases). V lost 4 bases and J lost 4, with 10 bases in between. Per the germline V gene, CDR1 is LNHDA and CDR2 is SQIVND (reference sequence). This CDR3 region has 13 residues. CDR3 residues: CASSNTGTYGYTF. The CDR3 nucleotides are TGTGCCAGTAGTAACACAGGGACCTATGGCTACACCTTC.

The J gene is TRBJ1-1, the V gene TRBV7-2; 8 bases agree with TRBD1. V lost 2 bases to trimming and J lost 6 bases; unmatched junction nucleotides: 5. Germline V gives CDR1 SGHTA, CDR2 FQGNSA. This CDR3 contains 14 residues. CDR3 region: CASSLTQGGAEAFF. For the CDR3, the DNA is TGTGCCAGCAGCTTAACACAGGGGGGGGCTGAAGCTTTCTTT.

The CDR3 nucleotides read TGTGCCAGCAGCTTAGAAGGACTCCTACTCCTCACCGGGGAGCTGTTTTTT. This codes for CASSLEGLLLLTGELFF. The chain has TRBV7-9 and TRBJ2-2; possible D gene TRBD2, 5 bases. Trimming pared 1 base from V and 4 bases from J, leaving 16 bases between. This CDR3 region has 17 residues. CDR1 is SEHNR, CDR2 FQNEAQ, per germline (reference sequence).

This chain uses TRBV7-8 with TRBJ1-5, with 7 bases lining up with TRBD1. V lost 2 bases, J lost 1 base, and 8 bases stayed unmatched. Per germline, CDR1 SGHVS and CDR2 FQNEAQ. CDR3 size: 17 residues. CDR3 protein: CASSLPRQGNSNQPQHF. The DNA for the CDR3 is TGTGCCAGCAGCTTACCTAGACAGGGAAACAGCAATCAGCCCCAGCATTTT. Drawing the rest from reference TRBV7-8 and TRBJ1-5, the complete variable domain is GAGVSQSPRYKVAKRGQDVALRCDPISGHVSLFWYQQALGQGPEFLTYFQNEAQLDKSGLPSDRFFAERPEGSVSTLKIQRTQQEDSAVYLCASSLPRQGNSNQPQHFGDGTRLSIL.

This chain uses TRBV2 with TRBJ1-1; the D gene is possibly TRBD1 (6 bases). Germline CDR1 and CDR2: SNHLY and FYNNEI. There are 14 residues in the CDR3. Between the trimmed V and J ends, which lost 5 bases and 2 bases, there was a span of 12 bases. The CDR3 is CASSQQGLNTEAFF. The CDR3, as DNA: TGTGCCAGCAGTCAACAGGGCCTAAACACTGAAGCTTTCTTT.

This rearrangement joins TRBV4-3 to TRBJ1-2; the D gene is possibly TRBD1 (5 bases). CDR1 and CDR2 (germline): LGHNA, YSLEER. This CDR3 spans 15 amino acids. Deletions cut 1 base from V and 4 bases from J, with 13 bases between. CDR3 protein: CASSQGKQALYGYTF. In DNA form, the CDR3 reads TGCGCCAGCAGCCAAGGGAAACAGGCCCTCTATGGCTACACCTTC.